The 11 T cell receptor beta chains presented below share a single source sample, sequenced in a study of blood T cells in healthy people across ages. Sample-barcoded 5' priming and a J-beta primer mix drove a second PCR of 7 to 11 cycles. MiXCR, applied by TCRdb to the 5' RACE reads, yields one record per CDR3 protein. The sample lists some 900,000 distinct CDR3 sequences, 48% seen once, with around an eighth in the top ten. Source material: blood. Source of these receptors: a man aged 25 to 40 in good health.

This clonotype was recorded a few times. This chain uses TRBV29-1 with TRBJ2-1, with D uncertain. V shed 4 bases and J shed 8 bases, with 15 bases lying between them. Germline V gene sequence: CDR1 SQVTM, CDR2 ANQGSEA. The length of the CDR3 is 13 residues. CDR3 sequence (DNA): TGCAGCGTTGTCACTATGGGCTGGTATGAGCAGTTCTTC. Translated, it gives CSVVTMGWYEQFF.

The chain combines TRBV20-1 with TRBJ1-1, with D tentatively TRBD1 (5 bases). V gave up 6 bases and J gave up 0 bases, with 17 bases separating them. Looked up from germline, CDR1 is DFQATT and CDR2 is SNEGSKA (reference sequence). The CDR3 runs to 15 residues. CDR3 sequence (DNA): TGCAGTGCCGTTGGGGGAGGGACGGTGAACACTGAAGCTTTCTTT. It codes for CSAVGGGTVNTEAFF.

In regard to this clonotype: One end of the junction varies from germline; a read error may be responsible. V usage is TRBV4-3 and J usage is TRBJ2-1; TRBD2 agrees at 12 bases. CDR3 length: 16 amino acids. Germline CDR1 LGHNA, CDR2 YSLEER. The CDR3 DNA is TGCGCCAACAGCCAAACTAGCGGGGGGACTTACAATGAGCAGTTCTTC. It yields the protein CANSQTSGGTYNEQFF.

The chain links TRBV20-1 to TRBJ1-2; D unresolved. Germline V gene data show CDR1 as DFQATT and CDR2 as SNEGSKA (reference sequence). V shed 5 bases and J shed 2 bases, with 6 bases lying between them. The CDR3 sequence is 11 residues long. The CDR3: CSAEDNYGYTF. In nucleotides, the CDR3 is TGCAGTGCTGAAGACAACTATGGCTACACCTTC.

This clonotype was counted a single time. The genes are TRBV12-3 or TRBV12-4 and TRBJ2-4; the D gene is possibly TRBD2 (5 bases). The V and J ends lost 3 bases and 5 bases respectively, with 11 bases between them. This CDR3 is 14 amino acids long. The CDR3: CASSFGVSQNIQYF. The CDR3 DNA is TGTGCCAGCAGTTTCGGGGTTTCCCAAAACATTCAGTACTTC.

CDR3 coding DNA: TGTGCCACCAGAACTCAGACAGGGGACTACAATGAGCAGTTCTTC. It specifies CATRTQTGDYNEQFF. V is TRBV24-1 and J is TRBJ2-1; 8 bases are a match to TRBD1. This CDR3 is 15 amino acids long. The germline CDR1 and CDR2 sequences are KGHDR and SFDVKD. V was pared by 7 bases and J by 3 bases, with 7 bases of the junction left unmatched.

This clonotype was recorded only once. The chain employs TRBV7-9 and TRBJ2-1, with 7 bases aligning to TRBD1. V was clipped by 5 bases and J by 0 bases; unmatched bases: 10. The CDR3 has 17 residues. The germline gives CDR1 SEHNR, CDR2 FQNEAQ (reference sequence). The CDR3: CASSPRTGVSSYNEQFF. The CDR3 nucleotides are TGTGCCAGCAGCCCTCGGACAGGAGTAAGCTCCTACAATGAGCAGTTCTTC. The variable domain in full, completed from reference TRBV7-9 and TRBJ2-1, reads DTGVSQNPRHKITKRGQNVTFRCDPISEHNRLYWYRQTLGQGPEFLTYFQNEAQLEKSRLLSDRFSAERPKGSFSTLEIQRTEQGDSAMYLCASSPRTGVSSYNEQFFGPGTRLTVL.

V gene TRBV5-1 combines with J gene TRBJ2-3; D remains unclear. Trimming cost V 0 bases and J 6 bases, with 14 bases left between them. The germline V gene has CDR1 SGHRS and CDR2 YFSETQ. The CDR3 spans 15 residues. The CDR3 sequence is CASSLAADPRDTQYF. DNA for the CDR3: TGCGCCAGCAGCTTGGCAGCAGACCCCCGGGATACGCAGTATTTT.

The J gene is TRBJ1-5, the V gene TRBV24-1; the D gene is possibly TRBD1 (6 bases). Per germline, CDR1 KGHDR and CDR2 SFDVKD. Trimming took 9 bases from V and 1 from J, leaving 12 bases between them. There are 14 residues in the CDR3. CDR3 region: CATRTERSNQPQHF. The CDR3, as DNA: TGTGCCACCCGGACAGAGAGAAGCAATCAGCCCCAGCATTTT.

This clonotype appeared a few times. This chain joins TRBV29-1 and TRBJ1-2; D is ambiguous. This CDR3 spans 14 amino acids. The germline V gene has CDR1 SQVTM and CDR2 ANQGSEA. V was shortened by 3 bases and J by 5 bases, with 16 bases between the two germline ends. The CDR3 protein is CSVDRTGLMYGYTF. DNA for the CDR3: TGCAGCGTTGACAGAACGGGATTAATGTATGGCTACACCTTC.

The chain is built from TRBV6-1 and TRBJ1-5; D remains unclear. The CDR3 runs to 13 residues. The germline CDR1 and CDR2 sequences are MNHNS and SASEGT. V lost 2 bases, J lost 6 bases, and 8 bases lay in between. The CDR3 protein is CASSEMRTQPQHF. CDR3 nucleotide sequence: TGTGCCAGCAGTGAAATGAGGACTCAGCCCCAGCATTTT.